Listed here are 16 T cell receptor beta chains from one sample, sequenced in a study of cytomegalovirus exposure and HLA in healthy donors. PCR involved 60 Vbeta and 13 Jbeta primers. Sequencing was performed with immunoSEQ multiplex PCR; in TCRdb, only in-frame clones are kept and a portion is missing. The sample shows around 120,000 clones, under 85% of them seen only once. What was sequenced was PBMCs. These receptors came from a woman between 50 and 59 years old in good health and CMV-seropositive.

The chain has TRBV12-1 and TRBJ2-7; the table's D call, TRBD1, was not checked against the DNA. TRBV12-1 is a recognized pseudogene. The CDR3 is 13 amino acids. The CDR3 sequence is CASSFAQSYEQYF. Here the CDR3 DNA reads TGTGCCAGCAGCTTTGCACAGTCCTACGAGCAGTACTTC.

The chain carries TRBV5-1 and TRBJ1-2, with TRBD1 as a possible D gene (6 bases). Germline assignment: CDR1 SGHRS and CDR2 YFSETQ. Trimming left V 4 bases short and J 5 bases short, with 18 bases between. The CDR3 covers 15 residues. The CDR3 nucleotides are TGCGCCAGCAGCCTATATTGGGGCAGGGGATATGGCTACACCTTC. Translated: CASSLYWGRGYGYTF.

This clone was counted only a few times. The chain carries TRBV4-2 and TRBJ2-7, with 12 bases lining up with TRBD2. Per germline, CDR1 LGHNA and CDR2 YNFKEQ. The CDR3 runs to 17 residues. The V gene end was trimmed by 0 bases and the J gene end by 1 base; junction bases not matched to a gene: 4. CDR3 amino acids: CASSQDQLAGGSYEQYF. The DNA for the CDR3 is TGTGCCAGCAGCCAAGATCAACTAGCGGGAGGATCCTACGAGCAGTACTTC.

This clone has a handful of counts. The V and J genes are TRBV12-5 and TRBJ1-1, with D possibly TRBD1 on 5 matching bases. CDR3 length: 13 amino acids. CDR1 and CDR2 (germline): LGHNT, FRNRAP. Trimming cost V 5 bases and J 6 bases, with 13 bases left between them. The CDR3 DNA reads TGTGCTAGTGGTCGGGGACTGCCCCCTGAAGCTTTCTTT. It specifies CASGRGLPPEAFF.

This chain joins TRBV5-6 and TRBJ2-1; TRBD1 agrees at 9 bases. Trimming at V came to 0 bases and at J to 0 bases, leaving 4 bases not matched to a gene. The germline V gene has CDR1 SGHDT and CDR2 YYEEEE. The CDR3 consists of 17 residues. The CDR3 nucleotides read TGTGCCAGCAGCTTGGGGGGACAGGGCCTCTCCTACAATGAGCAGTTCTTC. This gives the protein CASSLGGQGLSYNEQFF.

The chain uses TRBV5-4 and TRBJ2-7; TRBD1 might be the D (6 bases). Trimming stripped 2 bases from V and 4 bases from J, with 19 bases between. There are 16 residues in the CDR3. The germline V gene encodes CDR1 SGHNT and CDR2 YYREEE (reference sequence). CDR3 sequence reads: CASSFSQGTPQYEQYF. Written as DNA, the CDR3 is TGTGCCAGCAGCTTTTCCCAGGGGACCCCTCAGTACGAGCAGTACTTC.

CDR3 loop: CASSQGGARTYEQYF. The CDR3 nucleotides read TGCGCCAGCAGCCAGGGAGGGGCGCGGACCTACGAGCAGTACTTC. The chain employs TRBV5-1 and TRBJ2-7, with 7 nucleotides matching TRBD2. The CDR3 has 15 amino acids. V lost 4 bases and J lost 2; bases outside the gene matches: 9. Germline lookup yields CDR1 SGHRS and CDR2 YFSETQ. Full variable domain (outside the CDR3, taken from reference TRBV5-1 and TRBJ2-7): KAGVTQTPRYLIKTRGQQVTLSCSPISGHRSVSWYQQTPGQGLQFLFEYFSETQRNKGNFPGRFSGRQFSNSRSEMNVSTLELGDSALYLCASSQGGARTYEQYFGPGTRLTVT.

The rearrangement links TRBV28 to TRBJ1-2; D is perhaps TRBD1 (6 bases). Trimming cost V 7 bases and J 7 bases, with 19 bases left between them. The CDR3 runs 14 residues. Looked up from germline, CDR1 is MDHEN and CDR2 is SYDVKM. In DNA form, the CDR3 reads TGTGCCAGCACCTCACCCGGGGGGGCCGTTGGCTACACCTTC. Amino acids: CASTSPGGAVGYTF.

The chain joins TRBV6-1 to TRBJ2-7; D is unresolved. V lost 4 bases, J lost 2 bases, and 12 bases lay in between. Per germline, CDR1 MNHNS and CDR2 SASEGT. This CDR3 spans 14 amino acids. This chain's CDR3 is CASSGAGPTYEQYF. CDR3 nucleotides: TGTGCCAGCAGTGGGGCAGGCCCAACCTACGAGCAGTACTTC.

The chain uses TRBV4-3 and TRBJ1-1; D possibly corresponds to TRBD1 (5 bases). V was cut by 0 bases and J by 3 bases, with 14 bases left in between. CDR3 length equals 16 residues. CDR1 and CDR2 from the germline V gene are LGHNA and YSLEER. CDR3 nucleotides: TGCGCCAGCAGCCAAGAAGGCGGGGGTTATCACACTGAAGCTTTCTTT. Amino acids: CASSQEGGGYHTEAFF.

The chain is built from TRBV11-3 and TRBJ1-2; perhaps TRBD1 as D (6 bases). CDR3 length: 17 amino acids. The germline V and J ends were trimmed by 4 bases and 5 bases, with 23 bases remaining between them. Germline V gives CDR1 SGHNT, CDR2 YENEEA. CDR3 protein: CASSSTGTPYPWYGYTF. CDR3 DNA: TGTGCCAGCAGCTCGACCGGGACACCTTACCCTTGGTATGGCTACACCTTC. The full variable domain, its missing parts supplied by reference TRBV11-3 and TRBJ1-2, is EAGVVQSPRYKIIEKKQPVAFWCNPISGHNTLYWYLQNLGQGPELLIRYENEEAVDDSQLPKDRFSAERLKGVDSTLKIQPAELGDSAVYLCASSSTGTPYPWYGYTFGSGTRLTVV.

This sequence joins TRBV2 and TRBJ2-1; D ambiguous. V was shortened by 4 bases and J by 5 bases, with 9 bases between the two germline ends. The CDR3 sequence is 13 residues long. CDR1 is SNHLY, CDR2 FYNNEI, per germline. CDR3: CASSVEQNNEQFF. CDR3 DNA: TGTGCCAGCAGTGTGGAACAGAACAATGAGCAGTTCTTC.

The J gene is TRBJ1-1, the V gene TRBV5-5; D may be TRBD1 (6 bases). V was clipped by 4 bases and J by 3 bases, with 28 bases between them. Germline CDR1 SGHKS, CDR2 YYEKEE (reference sequence). This CDR3 comprises 19 residues. CDR3 DNA: TGTGCCAGCAGCCGGTCGAGGATGACAGGCCTTTTGGGGGACACTGAAGCTTTCTTT. This translates into CASSRSRMTGLLGDTEAFF.

This clone has only one observation. V usage is TRBV7-2 and J usage is TRBJ2-1, with D maybe TRBD2 (5 bases). Deletions cut 6 bases from V and 1 base from J, with 19 bases between. In germline, CDR1 is SGHTA, CDR2 FQGNSA. The CDR3 has 17 residues. CDR3 DNA: TGTGCCAGCAGTCCCACCGGAAGCGGAAGATCCTACAATGAGCAGTTCTTC. It codes for CASSPTGSGRSYNEQFF.

Written as DNA, the CDR3 is TGCGCCAGCAGCTTGGTGGCGAACACTAAAGAGACCCAGTACTTC. It yields the protein CASSLVANTKETQYF. The genes are TRBV5-1 and TRBJ2-5; D call uncertain. Germline-derived CDR1 and CDR2 are SGHRS and YFSETQ. The CDR3 totals 15 residues. V dropped 0 bases and J dropped 3 bases, with 12 bases sitting between them.

J is TRBJ1-3 and V is TRBV6-4, with 8 bases identical to TRBD1. The CDR3 spans 14 residues. J was trimmed by 7 bases and V by 3 bases; bases with no gene match: 5. Per the germline V gene, CDR1 is MRHNA and CDR2 is SNTAGT. The CDR3 protein is CASSEVQGANTIYF. The CDR3 region has the DNA TGTGCCAGCAGTGAAGTCCAGGGGGCGAACACCATATATTTT.